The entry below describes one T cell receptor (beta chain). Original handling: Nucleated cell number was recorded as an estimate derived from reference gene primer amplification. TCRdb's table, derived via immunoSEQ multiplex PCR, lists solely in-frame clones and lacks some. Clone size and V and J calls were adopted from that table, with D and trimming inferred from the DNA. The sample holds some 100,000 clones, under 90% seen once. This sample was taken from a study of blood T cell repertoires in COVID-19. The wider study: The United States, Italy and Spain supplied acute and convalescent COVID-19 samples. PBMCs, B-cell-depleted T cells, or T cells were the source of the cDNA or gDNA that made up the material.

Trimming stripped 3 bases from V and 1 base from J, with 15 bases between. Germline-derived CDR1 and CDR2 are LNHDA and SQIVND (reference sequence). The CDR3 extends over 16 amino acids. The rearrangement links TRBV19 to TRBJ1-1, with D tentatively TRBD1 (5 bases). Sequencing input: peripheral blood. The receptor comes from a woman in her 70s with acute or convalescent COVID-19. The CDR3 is CASSMVQVKGNTEAFF. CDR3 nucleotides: TGTGCCAGTAGTATGGTACAGGTTAAGGGGAACACTGAAGCTTTCTTT.